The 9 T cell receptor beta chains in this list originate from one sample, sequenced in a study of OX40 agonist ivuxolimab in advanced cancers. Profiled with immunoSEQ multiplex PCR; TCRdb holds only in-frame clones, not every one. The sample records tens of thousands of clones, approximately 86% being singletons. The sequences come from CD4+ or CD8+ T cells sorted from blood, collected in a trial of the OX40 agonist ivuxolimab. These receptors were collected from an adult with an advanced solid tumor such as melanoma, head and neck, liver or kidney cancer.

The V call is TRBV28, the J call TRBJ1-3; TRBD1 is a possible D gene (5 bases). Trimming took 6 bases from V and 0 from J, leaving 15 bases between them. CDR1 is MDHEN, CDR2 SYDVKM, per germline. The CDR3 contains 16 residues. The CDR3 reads CASRPPGTPSGNTIYF. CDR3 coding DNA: TGTGCCAGCAGGCCTCCCGGGACGCCCTCTGGAAACACCATATATTTT.

The CDR3 reads CASRSRTQYF. The CDR3 DNA is TGTGCCAGCAGGAGTCGGACCCAGTACTTC. This chain links TRBV2 with TRBJ2-5; D remains unclear. The CDR3 covers 10 residues. The germline gives CDR1 SNHLY, CDR2 FYNNEI. V lost 6 bases and J 7 bases, leaving 6 bases between the germline ends.

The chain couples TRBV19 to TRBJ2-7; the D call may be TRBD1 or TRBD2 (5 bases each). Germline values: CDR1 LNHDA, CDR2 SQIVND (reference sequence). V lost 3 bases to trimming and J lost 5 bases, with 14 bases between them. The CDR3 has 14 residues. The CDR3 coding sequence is TGTGCCAGTAGTATCGGGACGGCGAATGACGAGCAGTACTTC. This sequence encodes CASSIGTANDEQYF. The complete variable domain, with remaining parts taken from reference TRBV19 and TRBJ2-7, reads DGGITQSPKYLFRKEGQNVTLSCEQNLNHDAMYWYRQDPGQGLRLIYYSQIVNDFQKGDIAEGYSVSREKKESFPLTVTSAQKNPTAFYLCASSIGTANDEQYFGPGTRLTVT.

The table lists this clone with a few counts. CDR3 sequence: CASSRRGTIEAFF. DNA for the CDR3: TGTGCCAGCAGTCGTCGAGGGACGATCGAGGCTTTCTTT. The chain recombines TRBV27 with TRBJ1-1, with a possible D match to TRBD1 (5 bases). Looked up from germline, CDR1 is MNHEY and CDR2 is SMNVEV (reference sequence). The CDR3 runs 13 residues. Trimming took 5 bases from V and 11 from J, leaving 18 bases between them.

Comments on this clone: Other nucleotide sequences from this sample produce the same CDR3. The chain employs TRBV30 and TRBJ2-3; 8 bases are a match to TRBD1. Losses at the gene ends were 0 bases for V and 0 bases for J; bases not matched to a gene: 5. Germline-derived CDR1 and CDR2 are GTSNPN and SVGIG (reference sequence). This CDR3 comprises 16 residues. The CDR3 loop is CAWSVRGTGSTDTQYF. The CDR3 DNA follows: TGTGCCTGGAGTGTGCGTGGGACAGGTAGCACAGATACGCAGTATTTT.

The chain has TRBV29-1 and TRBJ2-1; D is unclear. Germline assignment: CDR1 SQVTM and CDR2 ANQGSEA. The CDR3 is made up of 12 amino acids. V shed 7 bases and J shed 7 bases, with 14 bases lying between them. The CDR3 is CSAPAATNEQFF. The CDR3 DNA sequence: TGCAGCGCCCCCGCAGCGACGAATGAGCAGTTCTTC.

The CDR3 sequence is CASSLSGRVNEQYF. The CDR3 bases are TGTGCCAGCAGCTTAAGCGGGAGGGTCAACGAGCAGTACTTC. V and J are TRBV7-2 and TRBJ2-7, with 10 bases that match TRBD2. Germline-derived CDR1 and CDR2 are SGHTA and FQGNSA. The CDR3 covers 14 residues. J lost 5 bases, V lost 2 bases, and 3 bases had no gene match. Full variable domain (outside the CDR3, taken from reference TRBV7-2 and TRBJ2-7): GAGVSQSPSNKVTEKGKDVELRCDPISGHTALYWYRQSLGQGLEFLIYFQGNSAPDKSGLPSDRFSAERTGGSVSTLTIQRTQQEDSAVYLCASSLSGRVNEQYFGPGTRLTVT.

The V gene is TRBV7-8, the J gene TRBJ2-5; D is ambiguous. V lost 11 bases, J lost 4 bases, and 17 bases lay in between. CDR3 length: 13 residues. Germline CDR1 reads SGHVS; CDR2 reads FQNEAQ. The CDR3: CAASLTLGETQYF. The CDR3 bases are TGTGCCGCCTCTTTGACGTTAGGAGAGACCCAGTACTTC. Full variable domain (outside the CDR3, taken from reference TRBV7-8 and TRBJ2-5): GAGVSQSPRYKVAKRGQDVALRCDPISGHVSLFWYQQALGQGPEFLTYFQNEAQLDKSGLPSDRFFAERPEGSVSTLKIQRTQQEDSAVYLCAASLTLGETQYFGPGTRLLVL.

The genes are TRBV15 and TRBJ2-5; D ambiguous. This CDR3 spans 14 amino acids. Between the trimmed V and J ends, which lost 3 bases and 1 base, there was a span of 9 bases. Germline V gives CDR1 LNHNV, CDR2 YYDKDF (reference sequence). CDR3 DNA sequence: TGTGCCACCAGCAGCAAACAGTTCCAAGAGACCCAGTACTTC. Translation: CATSSKQFQETQYF. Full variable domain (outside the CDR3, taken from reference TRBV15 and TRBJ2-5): DAMVIQNPRYQVTQFGKPVTLSCSQTLNHNVMYWYQQKSSQAPKLLFHYYDKDFNNEADTPDNFQSRRPNTSFCFLDIRSPGLGDTAMYLCATSSKQFQETQYFGPGTRLLVL.